Listed below are T cell receptor beta chains from one sample, sequenced in a study of T-cell reconstitution after alpha-beta-depleted transplantation in children. TCRdb re-derived calls from the PCR reads in MiXCR, one entry per CDR3 protein. The repertoire holds hundreds of thousands of distinct CDR3 sequences, with over 10% as singletons. The sequenced sample was PBMCs, mostly from graft donor cells, obtained 360 days after TCRalphabeta/CD19-depleted stem cell transplant. All receptors derive from a male patient between 5 and 17 years old who had a stem cell transplant for acute myeloid leukemia, so the T cells may come from the graft donor. Both conserved end residues are part of each CDR3. The order of the fields is V gene, clone size, D gene, J gene, CDR3 DNA, CDR3 protein. D genes are given only for firm matches. Size values are once, few and many counts, or a class for expanded clones, and some rows have none.

>TRBV7-6|many|TRBD1|TRBJ1-3
TGTGCCAGCAGCTGGGACAGGACCAGCTCTGGAAACACCATATATTTT
CASSWDRTSSGNTIYF
>TRBV11-3|few|-|TRBJ2-3
TGTGCCAGCAGCGAGAACCGGGGCTCAGATACGCAGTATTTT
CASSENRGSDTQYF
>TRBV11-2|-|-|TRBJ2-7
TGTGCCAGCAGCTCATTCAAGAGGGCCCCGTCCTACGAGCAGTACTTC
CASSSFKRAPSYEQYF
>TRBV7-3|-|TRBD2|TRBJ2-3
TGTGCCAGCAGCTTACTGGGACTAGAGACAGATACGCAGTATTTT
CASSLLGLETDTQYF
>TRBV7-2|few|-|TRBJ2-3
TGTGCCAGCAGCTTAAGGCTTGATAAGCAGTATTTT
CASSLRLDKQYF
>TRBV20-1|few|-|TRBJ1-3
TGCAGTGCTACCCTTGTCTCTGGAAACACCATATATTTT
CSATLVSGNTIYF
>TRBV20-1|-|TRBD2|TRBJ2-5
TGCAGTGCTAGGGCTCCTAGCGGCGGGGAGACCCAGTACTTC
CSARAPSGGETQYF
>TRBV18|few|-|TRBJ2-7
TGTGCCAGCTCACCGGGGCCGGGAGTCCTATCCTACGAGCAGTACTTC
CASSPGPGVLSYEQYF
>TRBV7-9|few|-|TRBJ2-7
TGTGCCAGCAGCGCCCGGGGGAGCTCCTACGAGCAGTACTTC
CASSARGSSYEQYF
>TRBV27|-|-|TRBJ2-3
TGTGCCAGCGAGACTGGCGTCCCCTCGGGGAGAGATACGCAGTATTTT
CASETGVPSGRDTQYF
>TRBV7-8|-|TRBD2|TRBJ2-2
TGTGCCAGCAGCCCTGCTAGCGGGAGGGCCACCGGGGAGCTGTTTTTT
CASSPASGRATGELFF
>TRBV30|-|-|TRBJ1-5
TGTGCCTGGAGGACAGGAGGCAATCAGCCCCAGCATTTT
CAWRTGGNQPQHF
>TRBV25-1|many|-|TRBJ2-7
TGTGCCAGCAGTGAGTACAGGCCCTCCTACGAGCAGTACTTC
CASSEYRPSYEQYF
>TRBV28|many|-|TRBJ2-3
TGTGCCAGCACCCCTGGGGCGCTGCAGTATTTT
CASTPGALQYF
>TRBV7-2|many|TRBD2|TRBJ2-1
TGTGCCAGCAGCTTAGTAGCGGGCATGAGGAATGAGCAGTTCTTC
CASSLVAGMRNEQFF